Below are 21 T cell receptor beta chains sequenced from a single sample in a study of radiotherapy plus CTLA-4 blockade in lung cancer. Here immunoSEQ multiplex PCR was the method, and the copy in TCRdb shows in-frame clones only, minus some. The profile covers more than 90,000 clones, with approximately 80% appearing a single time and approximately 3.5% taken by the ten largest. The source material was peripheral blood, sampled from a patient treated with radiotherapy plus ipilimumab. These TCRs come from a human donor with non-small cell lung cancer that progressed on radiotherapy plus ipilimumab. Some clones in this sample may be carry-over from other donors' samples.

This chain uses TRBV6-5 with TRBJ2-7; the match to TRBD1 covers 8 bases. Trimming cost V 2 bases and J 3 bases; bases outside gene matches: 9. CDR1 and CDR2 from the germline V gene are MNHEY and SVGAGI. The CDR3 length is 16 residues. CDR3 sequence (DNA): TGTGCCAGCAGTTACACGACAGGGGTAGTCCTCTACGAGCAGTACTTC. This translates into CASSYTTGVVLYEQYF.

The CDR3 spells CASSQTGSSYNEQFF. The CDR3 DNA reads TGTGCCAGCAGCCAGACAGGGAGCTCCTACAATGAGCAGTTCTTC. This chain joins TRBV7-8 and TRBJ2-1, with 7 bases aligning to TRBD1. The germline CDR1 and CDR2 sequences are SGHVS and FQNEAQ. The CDR3 is made up of 15 amino acids. The ends lost 5 bases at V and 0 bases at J; junction bases unmatched: 4.

The J gene is TRBJ1-6, the V gene TRBV6-5; D may be TRBD1 (5 bases). Germline V lookup: CDR1 MNHEY, CDR2 SVGAGI. The CDR3 sequence is 14 residues long. The germline V and J ends were trimmed by 6 bases and 9 bases, with 15 bases remaining between them. The CDR3 region has the DNA TGTGCCAGCAGAGACCGGGACTTTTTTTCACCCCTCCACTTT. Translation: CASRDRDFFSPLHF.

This chain connects TRBV7-8 to TRBJ1-4; possibly TRBD1 for D (5 bases). V was shortened by 5 bases and J by 5 bases, with 21 bases between the two germline ends. Germline CDR1 reads SGHVS; CDR2 reads FQNEAQ. The CDR3 has 17 amino acids. This CDR3 is CASSPVGTRGANEKLFF. The CDR3 region has the DNA TGTGCCAGCAGCCCTGTGGGGACGAGAGGCGCCAATGAAAAACTGTTTTTT.

The chain employs TRBV9 and TRBJ1-1, with 8 nucleotides matching TRBD1. Trimming removed 5 bases from V and 4 bases from J; junction bases left unmatched: 4. Germline lookup yields CDR1 SGDLS and CDR2 YYNGEE. This CDR3 is built from 13 residues. The CDR3 region is CASRGQGGTEAFF. As DNA, the CDR3 is TGTGCCAGCAGAGGACAGGGCGGCACTGAAGCTTTCTTT.

The V and J genes are TRBV7-2 and TRBJ1-2, with TRBD1 as a possible D gene (5 bases). The V end was cut by 2 bases, the J end by 9 bases, with 16 bases between. CDR1 is SGHTA and CDR2 is FQGNSA in the germline V gene. This CDR3 has 14 amino acids. The CDR3 loop is CASSLFGRDESYTF. The CDR3 DNA is TGTGCCAGCAGCTTATTTGGCAGGGACGAAAGCTACACCTTC.

The chain joins TRBV5-1 to TRBJ2-6, with D perhaps matching TRBD1 (6 bases). The ends were cut back, 0 bases at V and 5 bases at J, with 27 bases in the middle. The CDR3 is 21 amino acids. The germline CDR1 and CDR2 sequences are SGHRS and YFSETQ. The CDR3 DNA is TGCGCCAGCAGCTTGGAGGGACAAGGTGGGGAAGTGTCGTGGAGGGCCAACGTCCTGACTTTC. Translation: CASSLEGQGGEVSWRANVLTF. The entire variable domain, with the rest obtained from reference TRBV5-1 and TRBJ2-6, is as follows: KAGVTQTPRYLIKTRGQQVTLSCSPISGHRSVSWYQQTPGQGLQFLFEYFSETQRNKGNFPGRFSGRQFSNSRSEMNVSTLELGDSALYLCASSLEGQGGEVSWRANVLTFGAGSRLTVL.

This clone was observed a single time. Other DNA sequences from this sample encode an identical CDR3 as well. This rearrangement joins TRBV5-1 to TRBJ1-5; maybe TRBD1 (5 bases). Trimming took 0 bases from V and 4 from J, leaving 11 bases between them. From germline, CDR1 is SGHRS and CDR2 YFSETQ. The CDR3 covers 15 residues. The chain's CDR3 is CASSLGSGHNQPQHF. DNA of the CDR3: TGCGCCAGCAGCTTGGGATCGGGGCATAATCAGCCCCAGCATTTT.

The CDR3 spells CASSLRYFYEQYF. Here the CDR3 DNA reads TGTGCCAGCAGCTTACGGTATTTCTACGAGCAGTACTTC. The chain links TRBV7-2 to TRBJ2-7; no clear D. CDR3 length equals 13 residues. The V and J ends lost 2 bases and 3 bases respectively, with 8 bases between them. The germline V gene encodes CDR1 SGHTA and CDR2 FQGNSA. Using reference TRBV7-2 and TRBJ2-7 for the parts outside the CDR3, the full variable domain is GAGVSQSPSNKVTEKGKDVELRCDPISGHTALYWYRQSLGQGLEFLIYFQGNSAPDKSGLPSDRFSAERTGGSVSTLTIQRTQQEDSAVYLCASSLRYFYEQYFGPGTRLTVT.

The rearrangement links TRBV2 to TRBJ2-6; D remains unclear. The CDR3 consists of 16 residues. V was cut by 1 base and J by 0 bases, with 7 bases left in between. The germline V gene encodes CDR1 SNHLY and CDR2 FYNNEI. CDR3 in DNA: TGTGCCAGCAGTGAAGATGAGGTCTCTGGGGCCAACGTCCTGACTTTC. It specifies CASSEDEVSGANVLTF.

As for this clone: In the same sample, other DNA sequences code for this CDR3. The chain couples TRBV4-3 to TRBJ1-1; 9 bases agree with TRBD1. The CDR3 has 15 amino acids. The V and J ends lost 0 bases and 1 base, in that order; junction bases with no gene match: 0. The germline gives CDR1 LGHNA, CDR2 YSLEER. CDR3 sequence (DNA): TGCGCCAGCAGCCAAGAGGACAGGGGGAACACTGAAGCTTTCTTT. It specifies CASSQEDRGNTEAFF.

V is TRBV6-1 and J is TRBJ2-1; no reliable D call. Trimming left V 6 bases short and J 8 bases short, with 8 bases between. Germline CDR1 reads MNHNS; CDR2 reads SASEGT. This CDR3 contains 11 residues. CDR3 sequence (DNA): TGTGCCAGCAGAATGTGGTATGAGCAGTTCTTC. Its protein is CASRMWYEQFF.

A single count supports this clone. This CDR3 reads CASSRDSDSYTF. In nucleotides, the CDR3 is TGTGCCAGCAGCCGGGACAGCGATAGCTACACCTTC. This chain links TRBV7-9 with TRBJ1-2, with 7 bases identical to TRBD1. CDR1 and CDR2 from the germline V gene are SEHNR and FQNEAQ (reference sequence). V dropped 5 bases and J dropped 9; count of bases not matched to a gene: 6. The CDR3 has 12 amino acids.

This clone was recorded a few times. This chain connects TRBV7-2 to TRBJ2-7, with D possibly matching TRBD2 (6 bases). Per the germline V gene, CDR1 is SGHTA and CDR2 is FQGNSA. The CDR3 totals 14 residues. V gave up 5 bases and J gave up 4 bases, with 15 bases separating them. The CDR3 nucleotides are TGTGCCAGCAGCCCGAGGACTACTGTATACGAGCAGTACTTC. Translated, it gives CASSPRTTVYEQYF.

V is TRBV5-1 and J is TRBJ2-1; D ambiguous. Germline values: CDR1 SGHRS, CDR2 YFSETQ. The V and J ends lost 0 bases and 6 bases respectively, with 16 bases between them. The CDR3 loop spans 16 amino acids. The CDR3 sequence: CASSLAPGYSGNEQFF. The CDR3 DNA reads as TGCGCCAGCAGCTTGGCCCCGGGCTACTCTGGCAATGAGCAGTTCTTC.

This clone was seen more than once but under ten times. The chain couples TRBV11-2 to TRBJ2-1, with D unclear. The length of the CDR3 is 14 residues. Germline CDR1 SGHAT, CDR2 FQNNGV. Trimming shortened V by 2 bases and J by 7 bases, and 12 bases separated the two germline ends. This chain's CDR3 is CASSLLHSSNEQFF. Written as DNA, the CDR3 is TGTGCCAGCAGCTTATTACACAGTAGTAATGAGCAGTTCTTC.

The V and J genes are TRBV18 and TRBJ1-6, with no clear D. V gave up 2 bases and J gave up 7 bases, with 12 bases separating them. CDR3 length equals 15 residues. Per the germline V gene, CDR1 is KGHSH and CDR2 is LQKENI. CDR3 nucleotide sequence: TGTGCCAGCTCACCAATGAGGATCGGGAATTCACCCCTCCACTTT. Translation gives CASSPMRIGNSPLHF. The full variable domain, rest sourced from reference TRBV18 and TRBJ1-6, is NAGVMQNPRHLVRRRGQEARLRCSPMKGHSHVYWYRQLPEEGLKFMVYLQKENIIDESGMPKERFSAEFPKEGPSILRIQQVVRGDSAAYFCASSPMRIGNSPLHFGNGTRLTVT.

The chain uses TRBV2 and TRBJ1-2; 9 bases map to TRBD1. The CDR3 totals 15 residues. The ends lost 4 bases at V and 4 bases at J; junction bases unmatched: 7. The germline V gene encodes CDR1 SNHLY and CDR2 FYNNEI. CDR3 amino acids: CASSVTGGPGYGYTF. CDR3 nucleotide sequence: TGTGCCAGCAGTGTAACAGGGGGCCCGGGCTATGGCTACACCTTC.

The chain combines TRBV5-6 with TRBJ1-1; D uncertain. Germline CDR1 SGHDT, CDR2 YYEEEE. The CDR3 consists of 13 residues. The V and J ends lost 4 bases and 10 bases respectively, with 17 bases between them. The CDR3 sequence: CASSLPSRVGAFF. The CDR3 DNA reads TGTGCCAGCAGCCTCCCTTCCCGGGTTGGAGCTTTCTTT. Supplemented by reference TRBV5-6 and TRBJ1-1, the full variable domain reads DAGVTQSPTHLIKTRGQQVTLRCSPKSGHDTVSWYQQALGQGPQFIFQYYEEEERQRGNFPDRFSGHQFPNYSSELNVNALLLGDSALYLCASSLPSRVGAFFGQGTRLTVV.

This chain joins TRBV2 and TRBJ1-6, with unresolved D. Germline V gene lookup returns CDR1 SNHLY and CDR2 FYNNEI. The CDR3 covers 15 residues. V was trimmed by 1 base and J by 9 bases, leaving 13 bases between them. CDR3 region: CASSEEVAGFSPLHF. Here the CDR3 DNA reads TGTGCCAGCAGTGAAGAGGTGGCAGGTTTTTCACCCCTCCACTTT.

CDR3 protein: CASSYTGTGGYEQYF. DNA of the CDR3: TGTGCCAGCAGTTACACCGGGACAGGGGGCTACGAGCAGTACTTC. V usage is TRBV6-5 and J usage is TRBJ2-7, with 11 bases identical to TRBD1. The length of the CDR3 is 15 residues. The junction had 3 bases not matched to a gene; V was cut back by 2 bases and J by 3 bases. From germline, CDR1 is MNHEY and CDR2 SVGAGI.